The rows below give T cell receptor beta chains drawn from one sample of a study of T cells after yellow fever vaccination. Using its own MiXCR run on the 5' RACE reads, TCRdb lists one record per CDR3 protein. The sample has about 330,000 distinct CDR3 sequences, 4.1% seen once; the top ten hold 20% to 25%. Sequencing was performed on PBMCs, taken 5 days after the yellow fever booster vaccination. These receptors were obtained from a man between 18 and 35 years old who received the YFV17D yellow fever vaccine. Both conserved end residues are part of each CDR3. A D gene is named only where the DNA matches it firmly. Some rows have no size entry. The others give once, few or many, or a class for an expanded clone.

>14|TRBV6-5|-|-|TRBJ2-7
TGTGCCAGCAGTTACTCCGCACACCTCTACGAGCAGTACTTC
CASSYSAHLYEQYF
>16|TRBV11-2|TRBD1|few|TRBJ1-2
TGTGCCAGCAGCTCCCTAACAGGGGGTGTTAACTATGGCTACACCTTC
CASSSLTGGVNYGYTF
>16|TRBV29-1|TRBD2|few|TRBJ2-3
TGCAGCGCCGAACAAGCGGGGGGACCTAGCACAGATACGCAGTATTTT
CSAEQAGGPSTDTQYF
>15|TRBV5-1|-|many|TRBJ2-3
TGCGCCAGCAGCTTGGCGTTGCGGAACCCAGATACGCAGTATTTT
CASSLALRNPDTQYF
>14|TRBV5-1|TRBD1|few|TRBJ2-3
TGCGCCAGCAGCTTTGGACAGGGCACAGATACGCAGTATTTT
CASSFGQGTDTQYF
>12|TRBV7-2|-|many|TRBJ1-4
TGTGCCAGCAGCTTGACTAATGAAAAACTGTTTTTT
CASSLTNEKLFF
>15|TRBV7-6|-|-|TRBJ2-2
TGTGCCAGCAGCTTAGGGTATTCGGGGTCCGGGGAGCTGTTTTTT
CASSLGYSGSGELFF
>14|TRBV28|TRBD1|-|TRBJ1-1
TGTGCCAGCAAAAGGGGACAGGCGGGAACTGAAGCTTTCTTT
CASKRGQAGTEAFF
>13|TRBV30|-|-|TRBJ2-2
TGTGCCTGGAGTGTAGGGACGCATGGGGAGCTGTTTTTT
CAWSVGTHGELFF
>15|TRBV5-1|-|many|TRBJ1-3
TGCGCCAGCAGCCCAGACGGAGAGCTTGGAAACACCATATATTTT
CASSPDGELGNTIYF
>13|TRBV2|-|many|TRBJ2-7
TGTGCCAGCAGTGAGATCCTAAACAGCGAGCAGTACTTC
CASSEILNSEQYF
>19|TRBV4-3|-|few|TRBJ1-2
TGCGCCAGCAGCCAAGGCTTCAGGGGCTTGGCTACTGTGGACTATGGCTACACCTTC
CASSQGFRGLATVDYGYTF
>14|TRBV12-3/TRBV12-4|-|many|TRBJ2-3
TGTGCCAGCAGTTTAATGGGCGCCACAGATACGCAGTATTTT
CASSLMGATDTQYF
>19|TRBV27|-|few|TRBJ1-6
TGTGCCAGCAGTTCAAATCGTCTGCTCGGGGGAGGGTTAGGCTCACCCCTCCACTTT
CASSSNRLLGGGLGSPLHF
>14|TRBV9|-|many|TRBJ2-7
TGTGCCAGCAGCGTAGGGGAGGGGGCATACGAGCAGTACTTC
CASSVGEGAYEQYF
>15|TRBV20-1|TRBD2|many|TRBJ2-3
TGCAGTGCTATCCGTCGCGGGGGAAACACAGATACGCAGTATTTT
CSAIRRGGNTDTQYF
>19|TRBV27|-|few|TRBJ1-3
TGTGCCAGCAGGAAGAATTTGGGCGGGTCGACAGCTTCTGGAAACACCATATATTTT
CASRKNLGGSTASGNTIYF
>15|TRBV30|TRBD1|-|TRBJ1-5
TGTGCCTGGACCGGGACAGGGGATAGCAATCAGCCCCAGCATTTT
CAWTGTGDSNQPQHF
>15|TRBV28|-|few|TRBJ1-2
TGTGCCAGCAGTTTCGGACAGCTTTTTAACTATGGCTACACCTTC
CASSFGQLFNYGYTF
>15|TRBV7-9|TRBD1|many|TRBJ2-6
TGTGCCAGCAGCGTAGACAGGGCTGGGGCCAACGTCCTGACTTTC
CASSVDRAGANVLTF
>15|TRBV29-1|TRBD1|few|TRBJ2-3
TGCAGCGTTGAGGGGGACAGGGAGAGCACAGATACGCAGTATTTT
CSVEGDRESTDTQYF
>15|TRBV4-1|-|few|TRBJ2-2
TGCGCCAGCAGCCAAGAAGGAGGATACACCGGGGAGCTGTTTTTT
CASSQEGGYTGELFF
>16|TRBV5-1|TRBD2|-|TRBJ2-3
TGCGCCAGCAGCTTGGCGCGCGGGGGGCCGGGAGATACGCAGTATTTT
CASSLARGGPGDTQYF
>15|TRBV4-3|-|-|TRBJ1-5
TGCGCCAGCAGCCAAGGGACGGTGGGGGATCAGCCCCAGCATTTT
CASSQGTVGDQPQHF
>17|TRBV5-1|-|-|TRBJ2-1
TGCGCCAGCAGCTTGGCGGGCCTAGCGCCCGCCTACAATGAGCAGTTCTTC
CASSLAGLAPAYNEQFF
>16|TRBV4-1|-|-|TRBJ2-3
TGCGCCAGCAGCCAAACCGTTGTTTATCGCTCAGATACGCAGTATTTT
CASSQTVVYRSDTQYF
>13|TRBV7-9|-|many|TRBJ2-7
TGTGCCAGCAGCTCCACAACCTCTTACGAGCAGTACTTC
CASSSTTSYEQYF
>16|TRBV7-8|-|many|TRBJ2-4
TGTGCCAGCAGCTACCCGAGGGGGGGCGGCAAAAACATTCAGTACTTC
CASSYPRGGGKNIQYF
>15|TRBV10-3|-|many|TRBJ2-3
TGTGCCATCAGTGAGTCGGCAGCTAGCACAGATACGCAGTATTTT
CAISESAASTDTQYF